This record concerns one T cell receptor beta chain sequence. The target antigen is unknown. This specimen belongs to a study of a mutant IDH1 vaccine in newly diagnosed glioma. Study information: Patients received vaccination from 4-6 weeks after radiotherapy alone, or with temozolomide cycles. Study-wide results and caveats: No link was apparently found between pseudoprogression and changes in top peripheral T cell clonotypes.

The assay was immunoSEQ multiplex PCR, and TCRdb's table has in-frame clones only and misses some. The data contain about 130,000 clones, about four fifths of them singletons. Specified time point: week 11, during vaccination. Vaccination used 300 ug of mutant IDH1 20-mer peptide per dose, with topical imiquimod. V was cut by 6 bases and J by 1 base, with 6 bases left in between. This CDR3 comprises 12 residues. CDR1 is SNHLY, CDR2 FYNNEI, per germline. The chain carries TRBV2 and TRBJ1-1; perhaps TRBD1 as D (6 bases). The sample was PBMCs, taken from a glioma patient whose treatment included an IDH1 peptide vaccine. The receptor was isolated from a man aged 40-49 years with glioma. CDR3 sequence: CASRQGNTEAFF. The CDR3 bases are TGTGCCAGCAGACAGGGGAACACTGAAGCTTTCTTT.